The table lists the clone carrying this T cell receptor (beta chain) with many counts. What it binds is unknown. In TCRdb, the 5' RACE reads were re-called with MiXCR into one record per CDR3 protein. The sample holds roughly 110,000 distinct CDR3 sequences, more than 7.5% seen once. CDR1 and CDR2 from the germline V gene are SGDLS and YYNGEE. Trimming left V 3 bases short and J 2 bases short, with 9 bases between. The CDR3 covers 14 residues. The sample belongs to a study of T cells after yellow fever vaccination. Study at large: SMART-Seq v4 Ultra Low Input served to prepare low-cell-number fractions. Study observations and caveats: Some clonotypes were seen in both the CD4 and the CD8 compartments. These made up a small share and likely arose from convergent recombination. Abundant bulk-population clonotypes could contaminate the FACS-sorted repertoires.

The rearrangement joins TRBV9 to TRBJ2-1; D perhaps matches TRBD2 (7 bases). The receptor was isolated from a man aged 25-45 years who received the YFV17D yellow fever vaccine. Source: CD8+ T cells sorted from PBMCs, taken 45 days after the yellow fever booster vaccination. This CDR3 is CASSAGGPYNEQFF. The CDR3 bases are TGTGCCAGCAGCGCGGGGGGCCCCTACAATGAGCAGTTCTTC.